Listed below are T cell receptor beta chains from one sample, sequenced in a study of blood T cell repertoires in COVID-19. TCRdb keeps only in-frame clones here, not all; method: immunoSEQ multiplex PCR. Of under 150,000 clones detected, about 86% appear once; the ten largest clones hold roughly 4%. The sequenced material came from peripheral blood. The source is a woman aged 40 to 50 with acute or convalescent COVID-19. Each CDR3 is given with its conserved first and last residue. D genes are given only for firm matches. Clone size is stated in some rows and not others, as once, few, many or a class when expanded.

v_call,clone_size,j_call,d_call,cdr3_aa,cdr3_nt
TRBV5-1,-,TRBJ2-3,TRBD1,CASSLGQGSGTDTQYF,TGCGCCAGCAGCTTGGGACAGGGATCGGGCACAGATACGCAGTATTTT
TRBV29-1,-,TRBJ2-1,TRBD2,CSVESERGSYNEQFF,TGCAGCGTTGAATCTGAGCGGGGTTCCTACAATGAGCAGTTCTTC
TRBV7-9,few,TRBJ1-6,TRBD1,CASSFGQGWRVNSPLHF,TGTGCCAGCAGCTTTGGACAGGGGTGGAGAGTTAATTCACCCCTCCACTTT
TRBV4-2,-,TRBJ2-7,-,CASSQAGAGEQYF,TGTGCCAGCAGCCAAGCCGGGGCGGGAGAGCAGTACTTC
TRBV18,-,TRBJ2-1,-,CASSLERGNEQFF,TGTGCCAGCTCACTCGAGAGGGGGAATGAGCAGTTCTTC
TRBV6-6,-,TRBJ1-5,-,CASSYYEGNQPQHF,TGTGCCAGCAGTTACTACGAGGGCAATCAGCCCCAGCATTTT
TRBV6-2/TRBV6-3,-,TRBJ1-1,TRBD1,CASSYSTGVAFF,TGTGCCAGCAGTTACTCGACAGGGGTGGCTTTCTTT
TRBV30,-,TRBJ1-1,TRBD1,CAWSQTGVNTEAFF,TGTGCCTGGAGCCAGACAGGGGTCAACACTGAAGCTTTCTTT
TRBV11-2,-,TRBJ1-4,-,CASSLEGTGYSEKLFF,TGTGCCAGCAGCTTAGAGGGAACAGGGTACTCCGAAAAACTGTTTTTT
TRBV20-1,-,TRBJ1-2,-,CSAYSADGYTF,TGCAGTGCTTACTCAGCGGATGGCTACACCTTC
TRBV7-3,-,TRBJ1-6,-,CASSEQGNSPLHF,TGTGCCAGCTCCGAACAGGGAAATTCACCCCTCCACTTT
TRBV11-2,-,TRBJ2-1,-,CASSFRWGDEQFF,TGTGCCAGCAGCTTCCGGTGGGGGGATGAGCAGTTCTTC
TRBV5-1,-,TRBJ2-7,TRBD2,CASSLDPQSGGAFYEQYF,TGCGCCAGCAGCTTGGACCCCCAGAGCGGGGGCGCCTTCTACGAGCAGTACTTC